This T cell receptor (beta chain) derives from a study of T cells in Graves' hyperthyroidism and ophthalmopathy. Across the study: At initial diagnosis, before any treatment had begun, peripheral blood was obtained. The study's findings and limits: Most clonotypes expanded in thyroid above 0.001 were likewise present in blood.

An absence of ophthalmopathy progression within 18 months meant stable Graves' hyperthyroidism. For the diagnoses, clinical symptoms, serum thyroxine and TRAb, thyroid ultrasound and orbital computed tomography were used. RNA transcripts provided the source from which TCR beta CDR3 regions were amplified. In the first-round RT-PCR of the TCR CDR3, the HTBI primer set was used. TCRdb called the multiplex PCR reads again in MiXCR, with one record for every CDR3 protein. Counted here are 750,000 to 950,000 distinct CDR3 sequences, 38% occurring once; the ten biggest clones make up approximately 10%. This clonotype showed up many times. Its antigen is unidentified. The CDR3 spans 13 residues. V was shortened by 10 bases and J by 6 bases, with 18 bases between the two germline ends. Germline values: CDR1 SNHLY, CDR2 FYNNEI.

The material sequenced was blood. The chain has TRBV2 and TRBJ1-2, with a weak D call TRBD1 (6 bases). The receptor was isolated from a man between 18 and 29 years old with Graves' hyperthyroidism. The DNA of the CDR3 is TGTGCCATTTCCTCCCGGGGGGCAGATGGCTACACCTTC. It specifies CAISSRGADGYTF.